This TCR beta chain derives from a study of T-cell memory formation after mild COVID-19. TCRdb reanalysed the 5' RACE reads using MiXCR and keeps one entry per CDR3 protein. Of about 160,000 distinct CDR3 sequences listed, 30% to 35% are singletons. Trimming pared 5 bases from V and 6 bases from J, leaving 14 bases between. Germline lookup yields CDR1 SGHVS and CDR2 FNYEAQ. CDR3 length: 14 amino acids. The receptor's source is an adult woman who had mild COVID-19 (a few samples of this study predate the infection). Cell type and time point are not known. Sequencing was performed on PBMCs or a T cell subset sorted from them (not recorded which). J is TRBJ1-5 and V is TRBV7-6; D is unresolved. The CDR3 spells CASSHDWTTQPQHF. The CDR3 DNA reads TGTGCCAGCAGCCATGACTGGACCACTCAGCCCCAGCATTTT.